This T cell receptor (beta chain) was retrieved from a study of shared clonotypes between healthy human individuals. Clones were read by immunoSEQ multiplex PCR, and TCRdb kept only the in-frame ones, dropping some. The sample holds a few hundred thousand clones; around 96% are singletons and the top ten take around 0.32%. The authors combined CD45RO+ cells with CCR7-negative CD45RA+ TemRA cells as CD8 memory. The CDR3 contains 11 residues. With 4 bases removed from V and 7 bases from J, the gap between germline ends came to 8 bases. The germline gives CDR1 GTSNPN, CDR2 SVGIG (reference sequence). This clone was seen only once. Antigen: not known. Study-level findings and limits: Non-shared clonotypes displayed generation probabilities falling below those of clonotypes present in all four donors. Sharing across a handful of donors was seen in 4% to 5.5% of naive CD4 clonotypes. Compared with memory subsets, naive subsets generally had larger estimated richness.

The clonotype originates from a man aged 30-40 years in good health. The sample consisted of memory CD8+ T cells sorted from blood. The subset denotes: CD45RO+ cells pooled with CCR7-negative TemRA cells. The chain recombines TRBV30 with TRBJ1-5, with D tentatively TRBD1 (5 bases). CDR3 DNA: TGTGCCTGGACAGGGTCGCAGCCCCAGCATTTT. This codes for CAWTGSQPQHF. The whole variable domain, remainder taken from reference TRBV30 and TRBJ1-5, is SQTIHQWPATLVQPVGSPLSLECTVEGTSNPNLYWYRQAAGRGLQLLFYSVGIGQISSEVPQNLSASRPQDRQFILSSKKLLLSDSGFYLCAWTGSQPQHFGDGTRLSIL.